This T cell receptor beta chain was profiled in a study of T cells after yellow fever vaccination (dated by TCRdb to between 2018 and 2020). Study-level background: The SMART-Seq v4 Ultra Low Input RNA kit was used to prepare libraries from fractions with low cell numbers. To follow T-cell clones before and after both primary and booster YFV17D yellow fever vaccination, bulk TCR alpha and beta repertoires underwent longitudinal sequencing. Two healthy male donors made up the cohort, one aged 18 to 29 years and the other aged 30 to 40 years. Blood was collected at multiple timepoints before and after primary and secondary immunization, and bulk PBMC replicates and cell subsets were isolated. The research as a whole found: Computational filtering was needed because FACS-sorted repertoires could contain abundant contaminating clonotypes from the bulk population. After the booster, most of the clones that had expanded following primary vaccination were detected again (around 95% of CD4 and around 88% of CD8), which suggests that memory was broadly maintained. The secondary T-cell response was found to be weaker but faster than the primary response, with a peak reached on day 5 rather than on day 15. Because only a couple of donors were included in the study, the extent to which the findings can be generalized is limited. A small share of clonotypes occurred in both CD4 and CD8 compartments, likely arising from convergent recombination.

The treatment or condition label for this specimen denotes: live attenuated yellow fever vaccine strain. A standard Ficoll-Paque protocol was used to isolate PBMCs from peripheral blood. Dynabeads CD4 and CD8 positive selection kits were used to isolate CD4 and CD8 T-cell fractions. TriZol was used to extract RNA from bulk PBMCs, CD4 and CD8 fractions, and dextramer-positive and dextramer-negative fractions. The sample holds a few counts of this clonotype. The antigen it recognizes is unknown. The junction departs from germline at one end; a sequencing error may be responsible. This sample was sequenced with an Illumina NovaSeq 6000. TCR cDNA was made using 5'RACE template switching, a step that added a universal primer site and unique molecular identifiers. Priming for cDNA synthesis came from both the TCR alpha and TCR beta constant segments. Two PCR steps were used to amplify libraries, with sample barcodes and sequencing adapters being added in the second step. Sequencing of libraries was performed on Illumina HiSeq 2500 (2x100 bp) or NovaSeq (2x150 bp). The authors' analysis ran thus. MIGEC was used to demultiplex reads and collapse the reads into UMI consensus sequences, and MiXCR was used for V(D)J alignment. Clonotypes responding to the vaccine were identified with edgeR on replicate PBMC samples, with the criteria of FDR below 0.01 and a log2 fold change above 5 up to day 15. Bulk clonotypes were assigned CD4 or CD8 identity according to which sequenced CD4 or CD8 repertoire held them at higher abundance. Using fastp trimming at Q25 and MiXCR clonotype assembly, TCRdb reanalyzed the public sequencing data and kept in-frame beta chains. Rows with one shared CDR3 protein collapse into an entry with the most common genes and DNA. These V and J calls originate from TCRdb's pipeline instead of the authors' own analysis. The sample table contains a few hundred thousand distinct CDR3 sequences; only one count was recorded for roughly 4.8% of them. The top ten clonotypes cover about 3.5% of the sample.

The CDR3, from cysteine to phenylalanine, totals 17 residues. The entry retains the CDR3 DNA only, 51 bases that are in frame from base 1. CDR1 and CDR2, per the germline V gene, are LGHNA and YNFKEQ. Recombination joined TRBV4-2 with TRBJ1-5, with 9 junctional bases fitting TRBD1. The origin of this receptor is a man between 18 and 29 years old who received the YFV17D yellow fever vaccine. The sample in question was CD4+ T cells sorted from PBMCs, obtained on the day of the yellow fever booster vaccination. CDR3 loop: CASRQEEGTGLYQPQHF. The DNA sequence is given as TGTGCCAGCAGGCAAGAGGAGGGGACAGGGTTGTATCAGCCCCAGCATTTT.